The T cell receptor (beta chain) under discussion was sequenced for a study of T cells after yellow fever vaccination. Study-level background: In the case of low-cell-number fractions, SMART-Seq v4 Ultra Low Input was used for preparation.

CDR3 length: 14 residues. The germline gives CDR1 DFQATT, CDR2 SNEGSKA (reference sequence). The V and J ends lost 5 bases and 4 bases, in that order; junction bases with no gene match: 8. Each CDR3 protein gets one entry after TCRdb re-called the 5' RACE reads with MiXCR. The data hold a few hundred thousand distinct CDR3 sequences, with 8.7% observed a single time. The sequencing here drew on CD4+ T cells sorted from PBMCs, taken 5 days after the yellow fever booster vaccination. The rearrangement joins TRBV20-1 to TRBJ2-5; 9 bases are a match to TRBD1. The receptor was derived from a young man who received the YFV17D yellow fever vaccine. The CDR3 coding sequence is TGCAGTGCTTATAACAGGGGGCGGGGAGAGACCCAGTACTTC. It translates to CSAYNRGRGETQYF.